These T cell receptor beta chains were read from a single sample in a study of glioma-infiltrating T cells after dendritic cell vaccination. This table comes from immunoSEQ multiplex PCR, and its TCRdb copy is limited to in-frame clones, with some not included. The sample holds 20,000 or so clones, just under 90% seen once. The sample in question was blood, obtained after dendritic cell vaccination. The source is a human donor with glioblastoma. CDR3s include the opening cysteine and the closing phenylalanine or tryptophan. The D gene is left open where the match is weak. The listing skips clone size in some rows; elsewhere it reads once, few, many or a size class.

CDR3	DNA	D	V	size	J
CASSLGGTGINSPLHF	TGTGCCAGCAGCCTGGGGGGGACGGGGATTAATTCCCCCCTCCACTTT	NA	TRBV7-8	NA	TRBJ1-6
CAWSVTDTEAFF	TGTGCCTGGAGTGTAACAGACACTGAAGCTTTCTTT	NA	TRBV30	NA	TRBJ1-1
CASSETGVGQPQHF	TGTGCCAGCAGTGAGACAGGGGTGGGACAGCCCCAGCATTTT	TRBD1	TRBV6-5	NA	TRBJ1-5
CASGSGVGTQYF	TGTGCCAGCGGCAGCGGGGTGGGGACCCAGTACTTC	TRBD2	TRBV2	NA	TRBJ2-5
CATSRDTLATGELFF	TGTGCCACCAGCAGAGATACGCTGGCTACCGGGGAGCTGTTTTTT	NA	TRBV15	NA	TRBJ2-2
CASSPPAGDGEYEQYF	TGTGCCAGCAGCCCCCCTGCGGGGGACGGGGAGTACGAGCAGTACTTC	TRBD2	TRBV7-9	NA	TRBJ2-7
CASSPRLAGKVAQYF	TGTGCCAGCAGTCCCCGGTTAGCGGGGAAGGTAGCGCAGTATTTT	TRBD2	TRBV6-1	few	TRBJ2-3
CASRDRAASNQPQHF	TGTGCCAGCAGAGACAGGGCGGCGAGCAATCAGCCCCAGCATTTT	TRBD1	TRBV6-6	NA	TRBJ1-5
CASSSTGLKNSPLHF	TGTGCCAGCAGTTCCACGGGACTAAAAAATTCCCCCCTCCACTTT	NA	TRBV6-5	NA	TRBJ1-6
CASRPGQSGANVLTF	TGTGCCAGTCGCCCGGGACAGTCTGGGGCCAACGTCCTGACTTTC	TRBD1	TRBV19	NA	TRBJ2-6
CASSMGRTGGGQPQHF	TGTGCCAGTAGTATGGGGAGGACAGGGGGCGGTCAGCCCCAGCATTTT	TRBD1	TRBV19	NA	TRBJ1-5
CASSSSGLAGRTDTQYF	TGCGCCAGCAGCTCCTCGGGACTAGCGGGTAGAACAGATACGCAGTATTTT	TRBD2	TRBV5-1	NA	TRBJ2-3
CASRGGVGSNSPLHF	TGTGCCAGCAGGGGGGGAGTAGGGAGTAATTCACCCCTCCACTTT	NA	TRBV6-5	NA	TRBJ1-6
CAWEGQYNSPLHF	TGTGCCTGGGAGGGACAGTATAATTCCCCCCTCCACTTT	TRBD1	TRBV30	NA	TRBJ1-6
CASTPREDYGYTF	TGTGCCAGTACCCCCAGGGAGGACTATGGCTACACCTTC	NA	TRBV19	NA	TRBJ1-2
CASSQASGKQETQYF	TGCGCCAGCAGCCAAGCTAGCGGGAAACAAGAGACCCAGTACTTC	TRBD2	TRBV4-1	NA	TRBJ2-5
CASSSGGFGETQYF	TGCGCCAGCAGCTCAGGGGGTTTCGGGGAGACCCAGTACTTC	TRBD1	TRBV5-1	NA	TRBJ2-5
CASMGLGGRETQYF	TGTGCCAGCATGGGGCTAGGGGGAAGGGAGACCCAGTACTTC	NA	TRBV2	NA	TRBJ2-5
CASSLGRIPTDTQYF	TGTGCCAGCAGCTTGGGCAGGATACCCACAGATACGCAGTATTTT	NA	TRBV5-5	once	TRBJ2-3
CASSLEPGLSTDTQYF	TGCGCCAGCAGCCTGGAACCGGGACTGAGCACAGATACGCAGTATTTT	NA	TRBV5-1	NA	TRBJ2-3
CASSLGTGGNEKLFF	TGTGCCAGCAGCCTCGGGACAGGGGGAAATGAAAAACTGTTTTTT	TRBD1	TRBV6-1	NA	TRBJ1-4
CASSESSWSGGITDTQYF	TGCGCCAGCAGTGAGTCGAGTTGGAGCGGGGGGATCACAGATACGCAGTATTTT	TRBD2	TRBV10-1	few	TRBJ2-3
CASSLGQGEQPQHF	TGCGCCAGCAGCTTGGGGCAGGGGGAACAGCCCCAGCATTTT	TRBD1	TRBV5-1	NA	TRBJ1-5
CASSESTTTRVYYGYTF	TGTGCCAGTAGTGAGTCGACCACGACGAGGGTGTACTATGGCTACACCTTC	NA	TRBV19	few	TRBJ1-2
CASSLYQRGGTDTQYF	TGTGCCAGCAGCTTATACCAGCGGGGGGGCACAGATACGCAGTATTTT	TRBD2	TRBV11-2	NA	TRBJ2-3
CASSLSWGGGYTF	TGCGCCAGCAGCCTTTCGTGGGGGGGTGGCTACACCTTC	NA	TRBV5-1	NA	TRBJ1-2
CASSLNGANEAFF	TGTGCCAGCAGCTTAAATGGGGCGAATGAAGCTTTCTTT	NA	TRBV7-9	once	TRBJ1-1
CSVDGYREETQYF	TGCAGCGTTGATGGGTACAGGGAAGAGACCCAGTACTTC	NA	TRBV29-1	NA	TRBJ2-5
CASSRLSGDTQYF	TGCGCCAGCAGCCGGCTATCAGGCGATACGCAGTATTTT	NA	TRBV5-1	NA	TRBJ2-3
CASSLGGAKNIQYF	TGCGCCAGCAGCTTGGGCGGGGCCAAAAACATTCAGTACTTC	NA	TRBV5-1	NA	TRBJ2-4
CASSSTGTEINEKLFF	TGCGCCAGCAGCAGTACCGGGACAGAGATTAATGAAAAACTGTTTTTT	TRBD1	TRBV5-1	NA	TRBJ1-4
CASSPGTGSGELFF	TGCGCCAGCAGCCCCGGGACAGGGTCCGGGGAGCTGTTTTTT	TRBD1	TRBV5-1	NA	TRBJ2-2
CASSPDYGFKHGQGSRPTGELFF	TGTGCCAGCAGCCCGGACTATGGCTTCAAACATGGACAGGGCTCGAGGCCTACCGGGGAGCTGTTTTTT	TRBD1	TRBV4-2	once	TRBJ2-2
CASSLPGTGVHGELFF	TGTGCCAGCAGCCTCCCCGGGACAGGGGTTCACGGGGAGCTGTTTTTT	TRBD1	TRBV5-8	NA	TRBJ2-2
CSLDADGYTF	TGCAGCCTAGATGCGGATGGCTACACCTTC	NA	TRBV29-1	NA	TRBJ1-2
CASSQGLGAYEQYF	TGCGCCAGCAGCCAAGGTTTAGGGGCCTACGAGCAGTACTTC	NA	TRBV4-1	NA	TRBJ2-7
CASSLAGGSGNTIYF	TGTGCCAGCAGCTTGGCCGGGGGGTCTGGAAACACCATATATTTT	NA	TRBV5-4	few	TRBJ1-3
CASSPDSYSNQPQHF	TGTGCCAGCTCACCTGACTCCTATAGCAATCAGCCCCAGCATTTT	NA	TRBV18	once	TRBJ1-5
CASSDSSSGGAHEQFF	TGTGCCAGCAGTGACTCGTCTAGCGGGGGGGCCCATGAGCAGTTCTTC	TRBD2	TRBV6-4	few	TRBJ2-1
CASSSRRGGVYGYTF	TGTGCCAGCAGTTCACGCAGGGGTGGTGTGTATGGCTACACCTTC	NA	TRBV6-5	NA	TRBJ1-2
CSETGQVGTEAFF	TGCAGCGAGACCGGACAGGTAGGCACTGAAGCTTTCTTT	TRBD1	TRBV29-1	NA	TRBJ1-1
CASSRDSAAVDTQYF	TGTGCCAGCAGCCGGGACTCGGCCGCGGTAGATACGCAGTATTTT	NA	TRBV4-2	few	TRBJ2-3
CASSNSQGHEQYF	TGTGCCAGCAGTAATTCACAGGGCCACGAGCAGTACTTC	NA	TRBV2	NA	TRBJ2-7
CASRLGRGPSTDTQYF	TGTGCCAGCCGGTTGGGGCGGGGACCTAGCACAGATACGCAGTATTTT	NA	TRBV2	NA	TRBJ2-3
CASSYSSRGGREKLFF	TGTGCCAGCAGTTACTCGAGTAGGGGGGGCCGTGAAAAACTGTTTTTT	NA	TRBV6-5	NA	TRBJ1-4
CASTPEGRYGYTF	TGTGCCAGCACCCCTGAGGGAAGGTATGGCTACACCTTC	NA	TRBV11-2	NA	TRBJ1-2
CASLQSSGNTIYF	TGTGCCAGCTTACAGAGCTCTGGAAACACCATATATTTT	NA	TRBV2	NA	TRBJ1-3
CATSRGGSSGNTIYF	TGTGCCACCAGCAGAGGCGGGTCGTCGGGAAACACCATATATTTT	NA	TRBV15	NA	TRBJ1-3
CASSERDSINEKLFF	TGCGCCAGCAGTGAGAGGGACAGCATTAATGAAAAACTGTTTTTT	TRBD1	TRBV10-2	once	TRBJ1-4
CASSLVGGWSYEQYF	TGCGCCAGCAGCTTGGTGGGGGGGTGGTCCTACGAGCAGTACTTC	TRBD2	TRBV5-1	NA	TRBJ2-7
CASSLVAGQDYGYTF	TGCGCCAGCAGCTTGGTGGCAGGGCAGGACTATGGCTACACCTTC	NA	TRBV5-1	NA	TRBJ1-2